This T cell receptor (beta chain) was obtained from a study of Ad26.COV2.S vaccination and SARS-CoV-2 variants. Treatment: about 20 received Ad26.COV2.S at low or high dose, single or two shots; a few received placebo; per-sample allocation not given. At day 63 after the first vaccine or placebo injection, samples were drawn. Repertoires were generated with immunoSEQ multiplex PCR, while TCRdb's copy carries only in-frame clones and drops some. The sample has 380,000 or so clones; 75% to 90% are singletons. The ends were cut back, 1 base at V and 2 bases at J, with 8 bases in the middle. The CDR3 sequence is 15 residues long. Germline V CDR1 and CDR2: SGHTA, FQGNSA.

Sequences were derived from peripheral blood, sampled in a trial of Ad26.COV2.S vaccine versus placebo. This sequence was found in a person between 18 and 60 years old who received the Ad26.COV2.S COVID-19 vaccine or a placebo. The V gene is TRBV7-2, the J gene TRBJ2-2; tentative D call: TRBD1 (5 bases). CDR3 amino acids: CASSLGQINTGELFF. The CDR3 DNA reads TGTGCCAGCAGCTTAGGACAGATCAACACCGGGGAGCTGTTTTTT.